A single sample is the source of the 16 T cell receptor beta chains below, sequenced in a study of OX40 agonist ivuxolimab in advanced cancers. Only in-frame clones appear in the TCRdb table, and some are missing; sequencing was by immunoSEQ multiplex PCR. This table has 75,000 to 80,000 clones, around 86% appearing once. The starting material was CD4+ or CD8+ T cells sorted from blood, obtained in a trial of the OX40 agonist ivuxolimab. The receptors derive from an adult with an advanced solid tumor such as melanoma, head and neck, liver or kidney cancer.

This chain connects TRBV19 to TRBJ2-2, with 8 bases fitting TRBD1. The CDR3 extends over 16 amino acids. Germline-derived CDR1 and CDR2 are LNHDA and SQIVND (reference sequence). V shed 1 base and J 7 bases; nucleotides not matched to a gene: 8. The CDR3 bases are TGTGCCAGTAGTATAGGTAGCAGCAGGGGGCGCGGGGAGCTGTTTTTT. The encoded protein is CASSIGSSRGRGELFF.

Only one count was recorded for this clone. The CDR3 loop is CSVESPNQPQHF. The DNA for the CDR3 is TGCAGCGTTGAAAGCCCCAATCAGCCCCAGCATTTT. The chain employs TRBV29-1 and TRBJ1-5; D gene uncertain. From germline, CDR1 is SQVTM and CDR2 ANQGSEA. This CDR3 has 12 amino acids. V was clipped by 2 bases and J by 3 bases, with 5 bases between them.

The rearrangement joins TRBV7-3 to TRBJ2-1, with D hard to call. The CDR3 spans 15 residues. CDR1 is SGHTA, CDR2 FQGTGA, per germline. V was shortened by 5 bases and J by 0 bases, with 11 bases between the two germline ends. CDR3 loop: CASSAIRVSYNEQFF. As DNA, the CDR3 is TGTGCCAGCAGCGCAATTAGGGTCTCCTACAATGAGCAGTTCTTC.

This rearrangement joins TRBV6-1 to TRBJ1-1; D not certain. The germline CDR1 and CDR2 sequences are MNHNS and SASEGT. There are 14 residues in the CDR3. Trimming removed 4 bases at V and 1 base at J, with 10 bases between. The DNA of the CDR3 is TGTGCCAGCAGTGTTGGGTCGTGGAACACTGAAGCTTTCTTT. It specifies CASSVGSWNTEAFF.

CDR3 sequence reads: CSVVRANGYTF. The CDR3 DNA follows: TGCAGCGTTGTAAGGGCCAATGGCTACACCTTC. The V call is TRBV29-1, the J call TRBJ1-2, with D uncertain. Germline CDR1 reads SQVTM; CDR2 reads ANQGSEA. The CDR3 loop spans 11 amino acids. The germline V and J ends were trimmed by 4 bases and 6 bases, with 9 bases remaining between them.

This clone has only one observation. The chain employs TRBV29-1 and TRBJ1-6; D gene unclear. Germline V gene data show CDR1 as SQVTM and CDR2 as ANQGSEA. Trimming took off 5 bases at V and 8 bases at J, with 13 bases between the two ends. This CDR3 is 13 amino acids long. The CDR3: CSVREAEYSPLHF. For the CDR3, the DNA is TGCAGCGTTCGAGAGGCAGAGTATTCACCCCTCCACTTT.

This clone was seen a single time. This chain joins TRBV6-5 and TRBJ1-6; D may be TRBD1 (5 bases). Germline V lookup: CDR1 MNHEY, CDR2 SVGAGI. V was trimmed by 0 bases and J by 7 bases, leaving 10 bases between them. CDR3 length: 15 residues. The CDR3 DNA reads TGTGCCAGCAGTTACTCGAGTCGGGGGAATTCACCCCTCCACTTT. Protein product: CASSYSSRGNSPLHF.

The J gene is TRBJ2-7, the V gene TRBV15; TRBD2 matches 8 bases. Germline trimming cut 9 bases from V and 7 bases from J; bases unmatched to any gene: 17. The CDR3 is 15 residues long. Germline CDR1 reads LNHNV; CDR2 reads YYDKDF (reference sequence). CDR3 DNA: TGTGCCACTCATCGGGGGGGACTTTCTCTGGGAGAGCAGTACTTC. This translates into CATHRGGLSLGEQYF.

There are a few counts of this clone. The chain carries TRBV2 and TRBJ2-7; D gene ambiguous. Deletions cut 0 bases from V and 3 bases from J, with 12 bases between. The CDR3 runs to 15 residues. Germline V lookup: CDR1 SNHLY, CDR2 FYNNEI. The CDR3 loop is CASSEAWGFGYEQYF. In DNA form, the CDR3 reads TGTGCCAGCAGTGAAGCGTGGGGTTTCGGCTACGAGCAGTACTTC.

The rearrangement links TRBV20-1 to TRBJ2-7; the D is unclear. The V end lost 6 bases, the J end lost 2 bases, and 8 bases lay between the germline ends. The CDR3 consists of 11 residues. CDR1 and CDR2 (germline): DFQATT, SNEGSKA (reference sequence). For the CDR3, the DNA is TGCAGTGCCGAGGCGGCCTACGAGCAGTACTTC. It translates to CSAEAAYEQYF.

The DNA for the CDR3 is TGTGCCAGCAGACCCACCTTCGGAAACACCATATATTTT. Residues: CASRPTFGNTIYF. J is TRBJ1-3 and V is TRBV6-6; no reliable D call. The V gene's germline CDR1 is MNHNY and CDR2 SVGAGI (reference sequence). The CDR3 runs 13 residues. The germline V and J ends were trimmed by 6 bases and 4 bases, with 10 bases remaining between them.

This rearrangement joins TRBV6-5 to TRBJ1-6; no clear D gene. Germline-derived CDR1 and CDR2 are MNHEY and SVGAGI. V lost 8 bases, J lost 6 bases, and 14 bases lay in between. The CDR3 is 14 amino acids. The CDR3, as DNA: TGTGCCAGCGAGGACCACGGATCTAATTCACCCCTCCACTTT. This sequence encodes CASEDHGSNSPLHF.

This clone appeared a single time. The chain has TRBV18 and TRBJ2-7; D not certain. This CDR3 region has 15 residues. V dropped 3 bases and J dropped 4 bases, with 16 bases sitting between them. Germline-derived CDR1 and CDR2 are KGHSH and LQKENI. The CDR3 is CASSPASSLRYEQYF. The CDR3 bases are TGTGCCAGCTCACCGGCGTCCTCCCTGCGGTACGAGCAGTACTTC.

The rearrangement links TRBV2 to TRBJ2-7; D perhaps matches TRBD2 (5 bases). V gave up 0 bases and J gave up 9 bases, with 15 bases separating them. The CDR3 has 14 amino acids. CDR1 SNHLY and CDR2 FYNNEI come from the germline V gene. The CDR3 here is CASSEARGPGVQYF. Here the CDR3 DNA reads TGTGCCAGCAGTGAAGCAAGAGGGCCAGGAGTGCAGTACTTC.

This chain connects TRBV6-5 to TRBJ1-6, with TRBD1 as a possible D gene (5 bases). There are 16 residues in the CDR3. CDR1 MNHEY and CDR2 SVGAGI come from the germline V gene. V lost 0 bases to trimming and J lost 9 bases, with 15 bases between them. CDR3 nucleotides: TGTGCCAGCAGTTACTCCCTGGCAGGGTGGCGTTCACCCCTCCACTTT. Translated: CASSYSLAGWRSPLHF.

The rearrangement joins TRBV12-5 to TRBJ2-4; TRBD1 agrees at 8 bases. Germline V CDR1 and CDR2: LGHNT, FRNRAP. There are 16 residues in the CDR3. V lost 3 bases and J lost 9; bases outside the gene matches: 13. Here the CDR3 reads CASGFSLRGQGSIQYF. The DNA for the CDR3 is TGTGCTAGTGGTTTTTCCCTCAGGGGGCAGGGTAGCATTCAGTACTTC.